This T cell receptor beta chain came from a study of beta chain features in type 1 diabetes. The CDR3 covers 12 residues. Trimming took 4 bases from V and 10 from J; bases not matched to a gene: 4. The V gene's germline CDR1 is SEHNR and CDR2 FQNEAQ (reference sequence). With regard to this clone: The target antigen is unknown.

Expressed TCRB transcripts were sequenced because the isolated RNA had all been reverse transcribed beforehand. Sequenced by immunoSEQ multiplex PCR; TCRdb stores in-frame clones only, minus some. The table lists 240,000 or so clones, 27% of them singletons. Study-wide results and limits: PCR might show a preference for shorter templates, equally across patients and controls. Sequencing the cDNA could make cells with high TCR expression show up more than they should. Across all four CD4+ subsets, people with type 1 diabetes showed modestly shorter TCRB CDR3s.

Sequenced: central memory CD4+ T cells from blood. This receptor was taken from a young man in good health. The chain joins TRBV7-9 to TRBJ2-1; 7 bases fit TRBD1. CDR3 amino acids: CASSSQDREQFF. The CDR3 DNA sequence: TGTGCCAGCAGCTCCCAGGACAGGGAGCAGTTCTTC.